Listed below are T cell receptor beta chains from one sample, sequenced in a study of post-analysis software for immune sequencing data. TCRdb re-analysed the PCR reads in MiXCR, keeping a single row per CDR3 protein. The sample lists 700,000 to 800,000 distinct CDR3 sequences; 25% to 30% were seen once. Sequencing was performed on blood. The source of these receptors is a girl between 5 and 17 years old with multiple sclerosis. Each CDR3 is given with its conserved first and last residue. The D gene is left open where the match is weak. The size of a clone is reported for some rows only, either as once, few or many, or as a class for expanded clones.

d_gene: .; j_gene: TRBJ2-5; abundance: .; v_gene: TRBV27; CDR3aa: CASSSWQGSQETQYF; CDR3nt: TGTGCCAGCAGTTCCTGGCAGGGCTCACAAGAGACCCAGTACTTC
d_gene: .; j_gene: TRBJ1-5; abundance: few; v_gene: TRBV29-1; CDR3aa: CSVETPRGAQHF; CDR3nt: TGCAGCGTTGAAACCCCCCGGGGGGCCCAGCATTTT
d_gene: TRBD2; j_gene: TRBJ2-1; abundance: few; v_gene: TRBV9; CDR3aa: CASSVGTSGRGSYNEQFF; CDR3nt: TGTGCCAGCAGCGTGGGGACTAGCGGGAGGGGCTCCTACAATGAGCAGTTCTTC
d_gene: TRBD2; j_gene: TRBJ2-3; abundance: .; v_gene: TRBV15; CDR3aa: CAASLAGGPFGTDTQYF; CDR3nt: TGTGCCGCATCGCTAGCGGGAGGGCCGTTTGGAACAGATACGCAGTATTTT
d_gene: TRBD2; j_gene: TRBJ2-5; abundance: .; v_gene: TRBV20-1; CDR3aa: CSASGGGEETQYF; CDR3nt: TGCAGTGCCTCCGGGGGGGGCGAAGAGACCCAGTACTTC
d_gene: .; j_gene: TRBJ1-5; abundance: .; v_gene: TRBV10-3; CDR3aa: CAISVGGNQPQHF; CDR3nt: TGTGCCATCAGTGTTGGGGGCAATCAGCCCCAGCATTTT
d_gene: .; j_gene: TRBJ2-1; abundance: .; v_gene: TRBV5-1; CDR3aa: CASSLDLYTRDSYNEQFF; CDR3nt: TGCGCCAGCAGCTTGGACTTGTACACCAGAGACTCCTACAATGAGCAGTTCTTC
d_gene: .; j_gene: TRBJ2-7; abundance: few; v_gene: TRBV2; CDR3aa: CASSEAVVGQQYF; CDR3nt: TGTGCCAGCAGTGAAGCGGTAGTTGGACAGCAGTACTTC
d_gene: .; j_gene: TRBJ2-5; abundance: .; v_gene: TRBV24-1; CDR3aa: CATAETQYF; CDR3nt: TGTGCCACGGCAGAGACCCAGTACTTC
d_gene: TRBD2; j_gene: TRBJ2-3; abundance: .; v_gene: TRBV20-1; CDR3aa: CSASSGRAPDTQYF; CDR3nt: TGCAGTGCTAGTAGCGGGAGGGCGCCAGATACGCAGTATTTT
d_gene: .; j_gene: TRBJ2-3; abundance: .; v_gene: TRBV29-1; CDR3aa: CSSGRRSTDTQYF; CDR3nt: TGCAGCTCGGGACGGCGGAGCACAGATACGCAGTATTTT
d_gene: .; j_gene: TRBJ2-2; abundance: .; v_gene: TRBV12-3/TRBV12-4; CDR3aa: CASSMALGANTGELFF; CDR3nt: TGTGCCAGCAGTATGGCTTTGGGCGCAAACACCGGGGAGCTGTTTTTT
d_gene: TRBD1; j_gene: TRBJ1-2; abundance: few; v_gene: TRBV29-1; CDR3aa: CSVPGTGVEGNYGYTF; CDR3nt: TGCAGCGTTCCCGGGACAGGGGTCGAGGGGAACTATGGCTACACCTTC
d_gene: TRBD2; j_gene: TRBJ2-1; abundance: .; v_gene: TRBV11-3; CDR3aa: CASSSAGGQMNEQFF; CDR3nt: TGTGCCAGCAGTTCTGCGGGGGGGCAAATGAATGAGCAGTTCTTC
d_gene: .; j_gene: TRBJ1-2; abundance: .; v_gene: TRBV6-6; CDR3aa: CASSASGGGYTF; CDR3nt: TGTGCCAGCAGTGCGTCGGGTGGTGGCTACACCTTC
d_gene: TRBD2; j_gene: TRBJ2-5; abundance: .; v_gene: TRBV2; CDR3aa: CASRDPAGVQETQYF; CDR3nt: TGTGCCAGCAGGGACCCCGCGGGGGTCCAAGAGACCCAGTACTTC
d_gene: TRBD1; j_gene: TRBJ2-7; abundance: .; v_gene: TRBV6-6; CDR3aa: CASTDSGQGAYEQYF; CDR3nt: TGTGCCAGCACTGATTCCGGGCAGGGGGCCTACGAGCAGTACTTC
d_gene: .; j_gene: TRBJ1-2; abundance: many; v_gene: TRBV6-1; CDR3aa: CASSTRRGDGYTF; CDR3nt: TGTGCCAGCAGTACACGCCGGGGCGATGGCTACACCTTC
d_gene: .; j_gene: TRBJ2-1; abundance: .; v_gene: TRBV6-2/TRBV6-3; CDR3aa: CASKTSSGNEQFF; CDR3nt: TGTGCCAGCAAGACATCGTCAGGGAATGAGCAGTTCTTC
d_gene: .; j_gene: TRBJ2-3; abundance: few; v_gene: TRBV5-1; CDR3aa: CASSCMMASDTQYF; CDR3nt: TGCGCCAGCAGCTGTATGATGGCCTCCGATACGCAGTATTTT
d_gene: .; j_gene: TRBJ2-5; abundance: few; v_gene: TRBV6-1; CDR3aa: CASSPGRSVMTQYF; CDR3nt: TGTGCCAGCTCGCCGGGACGGAGCGTTATGACCCAGTACTTC
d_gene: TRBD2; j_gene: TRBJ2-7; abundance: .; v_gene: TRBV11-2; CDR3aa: CASSLTGTSGRNEQYF; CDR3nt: TGTGCCAGCAGCTTGACCGGGACTAGCGGGAGGAACGAGCAGTACTTC
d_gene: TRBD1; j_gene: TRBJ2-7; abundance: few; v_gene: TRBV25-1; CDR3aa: CASSDRGSLYEQYF; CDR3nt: TGTGCCAGCAGTGACAGGGGGTCGCTCTACGAGCAGTACTTC
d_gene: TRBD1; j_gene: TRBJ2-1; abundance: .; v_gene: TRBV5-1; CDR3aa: CASSLVGDRESDEQFF; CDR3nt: TGCGCCAGCAGCTTGGTAGGGGACAGGGAATCGGATGAGCAGTTCTTC
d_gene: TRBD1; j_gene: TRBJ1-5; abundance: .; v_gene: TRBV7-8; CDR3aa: CASRRTRDSNQPQHF; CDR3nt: TGTGCCAGCAGGCGGACCCGGGACAGTAATCAGCCCCAGCATTTT
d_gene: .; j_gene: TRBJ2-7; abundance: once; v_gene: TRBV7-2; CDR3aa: CASSSGGLASSYEQYF; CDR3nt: TGTGCCAGCAGCTCGGGGGGCCTAGCAAGCTCCTACGAGCAGTACTTC
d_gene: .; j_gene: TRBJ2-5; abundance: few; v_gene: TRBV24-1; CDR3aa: CATSDATGLYQETQYF; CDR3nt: TGTGCCACCAGTGATGCGACAGGCCTATACCAAGAGACCCAGTACTTC
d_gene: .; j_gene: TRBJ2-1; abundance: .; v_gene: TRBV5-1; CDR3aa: CASSFGRTDNEQFF; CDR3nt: TGCGCCAGCAGCTTCGGGCGAACCGACAATGAGCAGTTCTTC
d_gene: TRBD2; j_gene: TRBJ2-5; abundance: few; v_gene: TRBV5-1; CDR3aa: CASGPRLAGKEAQYF; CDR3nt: TGCGCCAGCGGCCCTAGACTAGCGGGGAAAGAGGCCCAGTACTTC
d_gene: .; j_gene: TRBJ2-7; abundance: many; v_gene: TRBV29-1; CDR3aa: CSVEGGYLGEQYF; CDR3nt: TGCAGCGTTGAAGGAGGATATCTGGGGGAGCAGTACTTC
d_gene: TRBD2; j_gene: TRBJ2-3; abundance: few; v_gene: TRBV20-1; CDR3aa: CSARDLLGTSGGYTDTQYF; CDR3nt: TGCAGTGCTAGAGATCTTTTGGGAACTAGCGGGGGTTACACAGATACGCAGTATTTT
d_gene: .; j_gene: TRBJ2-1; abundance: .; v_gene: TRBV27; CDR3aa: CASSFAGTYEQFF; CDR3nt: TGTGCCAGCAGTTTCGCGGGGACGTATGAGCAGTTCTTC
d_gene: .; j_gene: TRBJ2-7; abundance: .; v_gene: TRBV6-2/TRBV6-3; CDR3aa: CARSPRVSRSSYEQYF; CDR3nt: TGTGCCCGCAGTCCTCGCGTTAGCCGAAGCTCCTACGAGCAGTACTTC
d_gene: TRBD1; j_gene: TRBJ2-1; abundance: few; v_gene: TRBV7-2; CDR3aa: CASSLGGTGLVNEQFF; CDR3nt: TGTGCCAGCAGCCTTGGTGGGACAGGGTTGGTCAATGAGCAGTTCTTC
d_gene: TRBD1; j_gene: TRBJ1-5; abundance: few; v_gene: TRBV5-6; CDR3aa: CASSPGTGVGGQPQHF; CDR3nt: TGTGCCAGCAGCCCCGGGACAGGGGTAGGTGGTCAGCCCCAGCATTTT
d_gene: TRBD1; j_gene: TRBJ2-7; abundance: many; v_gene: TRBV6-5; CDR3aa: CASSYSRTGANEQYF; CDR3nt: TGTGCCAGCAGTTACTCTCGGACAGGAGCCAACGAGCAGTACTTC
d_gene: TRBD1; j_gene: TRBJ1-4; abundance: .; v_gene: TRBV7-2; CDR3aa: CASSPPPGQGAANEKLFF; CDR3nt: TGTGCCAGCAGCCCGCCACCGGGACAGGGGGCGGCTAATGAAAAACTGTTTTTT
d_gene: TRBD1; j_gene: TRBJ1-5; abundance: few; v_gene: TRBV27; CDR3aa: CASSSPGQGSNQPQHF; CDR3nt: TGTGCCAGCAGTTCGCCCGGACAGGGGAGCAATCAGCCCCAGCATTTT
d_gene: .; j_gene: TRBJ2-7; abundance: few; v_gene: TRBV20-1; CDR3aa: CSVSRVEGEQYF; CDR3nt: TGCAGTGTATCGAGGGTAGAGGGCGAGCAGTACTTC
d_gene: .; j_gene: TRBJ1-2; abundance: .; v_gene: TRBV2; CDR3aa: CASIAGRTYGYTF; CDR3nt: TGTGCCAGCATTGCAGGTAGAACCTATGGCTACACCTTC
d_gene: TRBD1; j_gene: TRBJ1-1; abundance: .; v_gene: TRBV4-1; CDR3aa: CASSPTTGVMNTEAFF; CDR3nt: TGCGCCAGCAGCCCGACGACAGGGGTGATGAACACTGAAGCTTTCTTT
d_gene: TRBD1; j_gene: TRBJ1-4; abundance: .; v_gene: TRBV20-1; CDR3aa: CSARPDRAEYEKLFF; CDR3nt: TGCAGTGCTAGACCGGACAGGGCGGAATATGAAAAACTGTTTTTT
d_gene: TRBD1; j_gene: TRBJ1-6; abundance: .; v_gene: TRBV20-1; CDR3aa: CSAPDRENGSYNSPLHF; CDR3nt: TGCAGTGCCCCCGACAGGGAAAACGGCTCCTATAATTCACCCCTCCACTTT
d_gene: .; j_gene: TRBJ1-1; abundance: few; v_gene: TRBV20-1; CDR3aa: CSARKNTEAFF; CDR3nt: TGCAGTGCTAGGAAGAACACTGAAGCTTTCTTT